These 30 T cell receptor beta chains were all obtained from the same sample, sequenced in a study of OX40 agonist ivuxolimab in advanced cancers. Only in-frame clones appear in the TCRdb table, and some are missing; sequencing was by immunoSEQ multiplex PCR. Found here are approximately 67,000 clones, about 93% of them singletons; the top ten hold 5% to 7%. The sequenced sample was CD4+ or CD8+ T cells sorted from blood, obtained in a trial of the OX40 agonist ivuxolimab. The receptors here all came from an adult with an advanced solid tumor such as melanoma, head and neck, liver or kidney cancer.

The CDR3 nucleotides are TGCGCCAGCAGCCAAGATTTACAGGGAGTTCAGCCCCAGCATTTT. Translating it yields CASSQDLQGVQPQHF. The chain combines TRBV4-1 with TRBJ1-5, with D perhaps matching TRBD1 (6 bases). CDR3 length equals 15 residues. V dropped 0 bases and J dropped 6 bases, with 12 bases sitting between them. Germline CDR1 reads MGHRA; CDR2 reads YSYEKL.

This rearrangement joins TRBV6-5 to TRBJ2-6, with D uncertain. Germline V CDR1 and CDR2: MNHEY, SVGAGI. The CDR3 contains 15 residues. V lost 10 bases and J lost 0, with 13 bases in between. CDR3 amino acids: CATNHRFSGANVLTF. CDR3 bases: TGTGCCACAAACCACCGGTTCTCTGGGGCCAACGTCCTGACTTTC.

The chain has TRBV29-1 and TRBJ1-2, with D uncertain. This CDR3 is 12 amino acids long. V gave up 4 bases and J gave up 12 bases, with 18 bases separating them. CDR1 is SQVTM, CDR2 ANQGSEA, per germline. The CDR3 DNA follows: TGCAGCGTTGGAGAGGGAGGTCCCTGGGACACCTTC. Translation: CSVGEGGPWDTF. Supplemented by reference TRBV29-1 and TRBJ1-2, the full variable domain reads SAVISQKPSRDICQRGTSLTIQCQVDSQVTMMFWYRQQPGQSLTLIATANQGSEATYESGFVIDKFPISRPNLTFSTLTVSNMSPEDSSIYLCSVGEGGPWDTFGSGTRLTVV.

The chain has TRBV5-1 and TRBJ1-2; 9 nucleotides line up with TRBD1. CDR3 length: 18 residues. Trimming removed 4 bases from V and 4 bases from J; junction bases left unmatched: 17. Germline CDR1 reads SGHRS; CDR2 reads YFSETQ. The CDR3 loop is CASSLYYSVGGQGYGYTF. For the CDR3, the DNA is TGCGCCAGCAGCCTATATTACTCAGTAGGGGGACAGGGCTATGGCTACACCTTC.

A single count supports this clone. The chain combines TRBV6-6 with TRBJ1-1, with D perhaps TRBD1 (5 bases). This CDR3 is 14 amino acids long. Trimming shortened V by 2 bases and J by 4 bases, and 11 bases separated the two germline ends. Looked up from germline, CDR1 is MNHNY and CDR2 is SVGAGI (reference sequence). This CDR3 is CASSYQGSGTEAFF. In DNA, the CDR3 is TGTGCCAGCAGTTACCAGGGCTCGGGCACTGAAGCTTTCTTT.

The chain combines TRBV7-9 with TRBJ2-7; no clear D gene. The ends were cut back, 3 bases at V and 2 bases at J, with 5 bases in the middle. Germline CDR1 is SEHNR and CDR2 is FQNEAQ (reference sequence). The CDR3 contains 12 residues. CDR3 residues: CASSLLTYEQYF. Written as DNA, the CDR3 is TGTGCCAGCAGCTTGCTGACCTACGAGCAGTACTTC.

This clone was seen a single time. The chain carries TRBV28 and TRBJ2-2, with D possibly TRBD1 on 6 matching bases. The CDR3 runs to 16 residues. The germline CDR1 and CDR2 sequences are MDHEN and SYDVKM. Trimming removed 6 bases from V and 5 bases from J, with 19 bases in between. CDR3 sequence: CASRPAPYTGTGELFF. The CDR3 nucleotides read TGTGCCAGCAGACCAGCCCCCTATACAGGGACCGGGGAGCTGTTTTTT.

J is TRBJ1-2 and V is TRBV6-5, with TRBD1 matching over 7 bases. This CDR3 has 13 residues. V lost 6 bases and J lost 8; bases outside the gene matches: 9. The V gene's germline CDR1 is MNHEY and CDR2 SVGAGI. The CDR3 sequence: CASSFTGAGGYTF. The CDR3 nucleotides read TGTGCCAGCAGCTTTACAGGGGCTGGAGGCTACACCTTC.

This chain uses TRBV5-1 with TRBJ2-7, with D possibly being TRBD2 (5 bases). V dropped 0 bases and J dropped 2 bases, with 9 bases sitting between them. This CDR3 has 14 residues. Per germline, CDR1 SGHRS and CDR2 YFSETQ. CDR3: CASSLDPGAYEQYF. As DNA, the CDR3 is TGCGCCAGCAGCTTGGATCCCGGGGCCTACGAGCAGTACTTC.

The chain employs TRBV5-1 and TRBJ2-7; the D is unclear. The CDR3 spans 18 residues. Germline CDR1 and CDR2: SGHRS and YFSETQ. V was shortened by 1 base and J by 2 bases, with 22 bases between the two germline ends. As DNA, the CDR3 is TGCGCCAGCAGCTTGTTCCCTTCTACAGAGGACCTTACCTACGAGCAGTACTTC. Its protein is CASSLFPSTEDLTYEQYF.

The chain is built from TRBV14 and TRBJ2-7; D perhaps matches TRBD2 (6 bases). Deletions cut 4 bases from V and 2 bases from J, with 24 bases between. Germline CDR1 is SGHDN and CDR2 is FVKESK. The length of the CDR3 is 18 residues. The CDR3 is CASSPLSNPGGKTYEQYF. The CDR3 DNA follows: TGTGCCAGCAGCCCCCTCTCGAATCCCGGCGGGAAGACCTACGAGCAGTACTTC.

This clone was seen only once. Written as DNA, the CDR3 is TGTGCCAGCAGCTTAGCGTGGGGACAGAACACCGGGGAGCTGTTTTTT. Protein sequence: CASSLAWGQNTGELFF. The chain employs TRBV7-6 and TRBJ2-2; D perhaps matches TRBD1 (6 bases). V lost 0 bases and J lost 1, with 9 bases in between. CDR1 SGHVS and CDR2 FNYEAQ come from the germline V gene. The CDR3 consists of 16 residues.

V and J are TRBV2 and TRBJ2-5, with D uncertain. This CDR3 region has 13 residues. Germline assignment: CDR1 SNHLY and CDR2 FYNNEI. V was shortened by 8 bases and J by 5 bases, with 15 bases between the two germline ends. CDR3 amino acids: CASEKHPEETQYF. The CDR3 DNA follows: TGTGCCAGCGAGAAACATCCGGAGGAGACCCAGTACTTC.

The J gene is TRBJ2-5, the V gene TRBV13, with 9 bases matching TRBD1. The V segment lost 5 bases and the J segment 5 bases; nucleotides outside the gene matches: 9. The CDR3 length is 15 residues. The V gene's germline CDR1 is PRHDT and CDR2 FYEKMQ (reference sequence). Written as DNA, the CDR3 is TGTGCCAGCAGCCCCCCCGGGACAGGGCACGAGACCCAGTACTTC. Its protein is CASSPPGTGHETQYF.

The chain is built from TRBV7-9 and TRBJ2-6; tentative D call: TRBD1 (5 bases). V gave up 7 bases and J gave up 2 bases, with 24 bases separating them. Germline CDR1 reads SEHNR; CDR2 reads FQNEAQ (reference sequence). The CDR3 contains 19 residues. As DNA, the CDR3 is TGTGCCAGCACCGCCTTAGGTGAGCAGGGCGCGGCTGGGGCCAACGTCCTGACTTTC. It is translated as CASTALGEQGAAGANVLTF.

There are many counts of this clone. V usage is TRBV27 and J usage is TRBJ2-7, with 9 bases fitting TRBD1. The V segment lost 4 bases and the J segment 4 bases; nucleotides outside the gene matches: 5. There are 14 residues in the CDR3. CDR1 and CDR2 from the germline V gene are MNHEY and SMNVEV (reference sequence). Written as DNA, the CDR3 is TGTGCCAGCAGTTACATTGGACAGGGGTACGAGCAGTACTTC. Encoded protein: CASSYIGQGYEQYF.

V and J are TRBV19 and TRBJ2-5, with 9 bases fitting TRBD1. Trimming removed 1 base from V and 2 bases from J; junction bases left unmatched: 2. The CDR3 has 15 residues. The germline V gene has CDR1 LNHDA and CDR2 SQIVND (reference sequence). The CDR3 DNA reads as TGTGCCAGTAGTATAGGGACAGGGGTTCAAGAGACCCAGTACTTC. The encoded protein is CASSIGTGVQETQYF.

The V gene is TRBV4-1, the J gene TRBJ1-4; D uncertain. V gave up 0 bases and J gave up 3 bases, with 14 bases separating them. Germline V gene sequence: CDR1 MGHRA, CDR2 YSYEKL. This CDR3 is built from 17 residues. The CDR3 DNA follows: TGCGCCAGCAGCCAAGAACGGTTAATGACCCCTAATGAAAAACTGTTTTTT. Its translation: CASSQERLMTPNEKLFF.

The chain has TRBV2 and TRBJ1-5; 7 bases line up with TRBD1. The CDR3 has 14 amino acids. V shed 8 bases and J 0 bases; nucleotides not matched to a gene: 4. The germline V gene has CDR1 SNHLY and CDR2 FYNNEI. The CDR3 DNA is TGTGCCAGCGGTGGACAGGATAGCAATCAGCCCCAGCATTTT. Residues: CASGGQDSNQPQHF.

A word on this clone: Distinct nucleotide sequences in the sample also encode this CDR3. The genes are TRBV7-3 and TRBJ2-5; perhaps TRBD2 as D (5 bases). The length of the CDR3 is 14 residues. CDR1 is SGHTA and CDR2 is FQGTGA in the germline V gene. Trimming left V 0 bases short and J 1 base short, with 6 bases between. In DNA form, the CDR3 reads TGTGCCAGCAGCTTAACGGGAGCCCAAGAGACCCAGTACTTC. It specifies CASSLTGAQETQYF.

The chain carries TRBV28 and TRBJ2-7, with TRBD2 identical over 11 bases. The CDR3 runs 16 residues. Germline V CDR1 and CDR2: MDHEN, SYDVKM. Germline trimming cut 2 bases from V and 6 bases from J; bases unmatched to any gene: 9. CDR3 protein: CASSLITSGSSSEQYF. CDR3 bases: TGTGCCAGCAGTTTAATTACTAGCGGGAGTAGCTCCGAGCAGTACTTC.

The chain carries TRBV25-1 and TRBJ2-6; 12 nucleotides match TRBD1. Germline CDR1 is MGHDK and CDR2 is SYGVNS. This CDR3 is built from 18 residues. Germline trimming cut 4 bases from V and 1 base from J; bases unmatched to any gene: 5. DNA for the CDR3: TGTGCCAGCAGTGTCCGGGACAGGGGGCTTTCTGGGGCCAACGTCCTGACTTTC. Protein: CASSVRDRGLSGANVLTF.

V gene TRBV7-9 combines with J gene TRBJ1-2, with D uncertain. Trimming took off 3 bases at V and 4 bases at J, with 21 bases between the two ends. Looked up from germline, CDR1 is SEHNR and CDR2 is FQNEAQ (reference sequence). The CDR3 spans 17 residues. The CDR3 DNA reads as TGTGCCAGCAGCTTGTCCGCGAGTTCGGGTAGCGTCTATGGCTACACCTTC. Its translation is CASSLSASSGSVYGYTF.

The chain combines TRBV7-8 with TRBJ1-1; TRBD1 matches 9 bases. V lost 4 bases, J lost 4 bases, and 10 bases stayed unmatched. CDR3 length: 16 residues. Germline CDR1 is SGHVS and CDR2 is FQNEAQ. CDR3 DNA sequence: TGTGCCAGCAGCTCCAGGACAGGGGAGCGTAGCACTGAAGCTTTCTTT. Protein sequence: CASSSRTGERSTEAFF. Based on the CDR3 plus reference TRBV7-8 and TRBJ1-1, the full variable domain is GAGVSQSPRYKVAKRGQDVALRCDPISGHVSLFWYQQALGQGPEFLTYFQNEAQLDKSGLPSDRFFAERPEGSVSTLKIQRTQQEDSAVYLCASSSRTGERSTEAFFGQGTRLTVV.

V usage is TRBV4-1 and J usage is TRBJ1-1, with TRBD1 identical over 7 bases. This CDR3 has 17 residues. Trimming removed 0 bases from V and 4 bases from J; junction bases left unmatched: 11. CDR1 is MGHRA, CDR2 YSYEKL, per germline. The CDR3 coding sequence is TGCGCCAGCAGCCAAGATGCCATCAGGGGGTTGGCCACTGAAGCTTTCTTT. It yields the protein CASSQDAIRGLATEAFF.

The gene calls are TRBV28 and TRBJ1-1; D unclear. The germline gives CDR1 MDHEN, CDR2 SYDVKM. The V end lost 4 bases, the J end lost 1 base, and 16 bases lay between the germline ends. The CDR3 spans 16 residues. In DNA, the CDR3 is TGTGCCAGCAGTTCTTGGGAGGGATCGACGAACACTGAAGCTTTCTTT. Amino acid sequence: CASSSWEGSTNTEAFF.

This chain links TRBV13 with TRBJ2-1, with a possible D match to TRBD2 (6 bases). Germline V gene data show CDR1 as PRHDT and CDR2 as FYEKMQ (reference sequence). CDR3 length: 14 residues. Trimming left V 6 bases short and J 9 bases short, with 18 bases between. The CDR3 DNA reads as TGTGCCAGCAGATCCGGGACTTCGCAGGGTGAGCAGTTCTTC. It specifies CASRSGTSQGEQFF.

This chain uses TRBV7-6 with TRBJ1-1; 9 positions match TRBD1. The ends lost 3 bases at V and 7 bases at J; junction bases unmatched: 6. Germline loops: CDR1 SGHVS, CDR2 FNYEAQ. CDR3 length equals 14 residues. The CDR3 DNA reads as TGTGCCAGCAGCTTCTTTGGGACAGGGTATGAAGCTTTCTTT. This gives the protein CASSFFGTGYEAFF.

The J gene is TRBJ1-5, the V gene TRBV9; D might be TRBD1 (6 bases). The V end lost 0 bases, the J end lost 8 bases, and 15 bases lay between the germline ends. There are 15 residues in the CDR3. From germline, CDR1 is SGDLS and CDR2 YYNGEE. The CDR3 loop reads CASSVGGGRIEPQHF. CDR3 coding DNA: TGTGCCAGCAGCGTAGGAGGGGGGCGCATTGAGCCCCAGCATTTT.

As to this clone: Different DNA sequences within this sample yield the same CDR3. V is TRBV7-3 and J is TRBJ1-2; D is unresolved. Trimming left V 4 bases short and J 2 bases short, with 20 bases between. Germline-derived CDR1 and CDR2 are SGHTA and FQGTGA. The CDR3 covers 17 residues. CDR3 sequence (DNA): TGTGCCAGCAGCTCGGAAATGCAGCAGATATCAAACTATGGCTACACCTTC. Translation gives CASSSEMQQISNYGYTF.